This T cell receptor (beta chain) is drawn from a study of blood T cell repertoires in COVID-19. Study background: From T cells, B-cell-depleted T cells, or PBMCs came the material, which was cDNA or gDNA.

The CDR3 length is 13 residues. With 4 bases removed from V and 5 bases from J, the gap between germline ends came to 10 bases. From germline, CDR1 is LGHDT and CDR2 YNNKEL (reference sequence). Per the original methods: Scientists estimated how many nucleated cells there were by amplifying reference gene primers. Libraries were prepared by immunoSEQ multiplex PCR; TCRdb keeps only in-frame clonotypes and omits some of them. Clonal size and the V and J genes are those of that table, whereas D and trimming came from the DNA. The sample carries about 50,000 clones, approximately 89% recorded once. This chain connects TRBV3-1 (or the pseudogene TRBV3-2) to TRBJ2-3, with no clear D. The sequencing sample was made of peripheral blood. This clonotype originated in a man aged 60-69 years with acute or convalescent COVID-19. In DNA, the CDR3 is TGTGCCAGCAGCCCTGAGCGAGGAGATACGCAGTATTTT. Translated: CASSPERGDTQYF.